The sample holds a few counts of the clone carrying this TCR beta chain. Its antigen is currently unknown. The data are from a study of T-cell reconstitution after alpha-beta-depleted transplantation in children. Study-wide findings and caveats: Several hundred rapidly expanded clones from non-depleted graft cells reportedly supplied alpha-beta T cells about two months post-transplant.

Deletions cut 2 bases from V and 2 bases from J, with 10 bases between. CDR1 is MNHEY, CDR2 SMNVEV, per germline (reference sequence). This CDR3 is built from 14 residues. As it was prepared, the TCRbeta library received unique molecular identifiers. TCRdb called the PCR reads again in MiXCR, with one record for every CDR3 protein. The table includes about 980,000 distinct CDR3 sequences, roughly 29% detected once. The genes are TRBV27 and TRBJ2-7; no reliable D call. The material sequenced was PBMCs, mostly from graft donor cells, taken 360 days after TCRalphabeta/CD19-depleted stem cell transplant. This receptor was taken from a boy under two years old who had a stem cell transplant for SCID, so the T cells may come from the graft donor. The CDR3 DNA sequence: TGTGCCAGCAGTTTAAAGGACGGACCCTACGAGCAGTACTTC. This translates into CASSLKDGPYEQYF.